This entry describes one TCR beta chain. The antigen remains undetermined. V gave up 0 bases and J gave up 4 bases, with 12 bases separating them. The CDR3 contains 14 residues. CDR1 is DFQATT and CDR2 is SNEGSKA in the germline V gene (reference sequence). TCR beta CDR3 regions were amplified from RNA transcripts. Initially, a first-round RT-PCR of the TCR CDR3 employed the HTBI primer set. TCRdb redid the calling of the multiplex PCR reads with MiXCR, one entry per CDR3 protein. In the table there are 300,000 to 450,000 distinct CDR3 sequences, about 13% of which are singletons. This specimen comes from a study of T cells in Graves' hyperthyroidism and ophthalmopathy. Findings and limits, study-wide: The model's output predicted ophthalmopathy at a median of roughly seven months prior to onset. Ophthalmopathy and stable hyperthyroidism were separated by a 13 V-J model. Blood also showed most of the thyroid clonotypes that were expanded above 0.001.

The sequence derives from a man aged 25-40 years with Graves' hyperthyroidism that later progressed to Graves' ophthalmopathy. The V and J genes are TRBV20-1 and TRBJ1-2, with D maybe TRBD1 (6 bases). The sequencing sample was made of blood. For the CDR3, the DNA is TGCAGTGCTAGAGAGCACGGGGGCGGCTATGGCTACACCTTC. It yields the protein CSAREHGGGYGYTF.